The 2 T cell receptor beta chains listed next were all sequenced from one sample in a study of beta chain features in type 1 diabetes listed by TCRdb under 2018. The method behind the library was the immunoSEQ multiplex PCR assay. The entire amount of isolated RNA was reverse transcribed using the High Capacity cDNA Reverse Transcription Kit, so the sequenced TCRB transcripts were expressed ones. This is the immuneACCESS table as TCRdb keeps it, with only in-frame sequences that have V and J called. A part of the clones is gone; compared with another copy, unresolved V genes explain less than half, and the rest is unexplained. Here the sample has some 400,000 clones; over 13% occur a single time. The ten largest clones capture approximately 0.02% of the sample. The sequenced material came from naive CD4+ T cells from blood. Taken with the paper, the label for cell subset or site translates to: true naive CD4+ T cells. These receptors were obtained from a woman aged 18-35 years in good health.

The V gene is TRBV7-3, the J gene TRBJ2-5; D is perhaps TRBD1 (7 bases). V lost 1 base, J lost 4 bases, and 16 bases lay in between. In germline, CDR1 is SGHTA, CDR2 FQGTGA. This CDR3 region has 16 residues. CDR3 sequence (DNA): TGTGCCAGCAGCTTAAGCGGGACAGCAGGAGGAGAGACCCAGTACTTC. This sequence encodes CASSLSGTAGGETQYF.

This chain uses TRBV9 with TRBJ2-2; weak D call: TRBD2 (5 bases). The germline CDR1 and CDR2 sequences are SGDLS and YYNGEE. The CDR3 is 14 amino acids. Trimming removed 4 bases from V and 6 bases from J, with 13 bases in between. The CDR3 coding sequence is TGTGCCAGCAGCAGGACTCTAACCGCCGGGGAGCTGTTTTTT. Amino acids: CASSRTLTAGELFF. Drawing the rest from reference TRBV9 and TRBJ2-2, the complete variable domain is DSGVTQTPKHLITATGQRVTLRCSPRSGDLSVYWYQQSLDQGLQFLIQYYNGEERAKGNILERFSAQQFPDLHSELNLSSLELGDSALYFCASSRTLTAGELFFGEGSRLTVL.